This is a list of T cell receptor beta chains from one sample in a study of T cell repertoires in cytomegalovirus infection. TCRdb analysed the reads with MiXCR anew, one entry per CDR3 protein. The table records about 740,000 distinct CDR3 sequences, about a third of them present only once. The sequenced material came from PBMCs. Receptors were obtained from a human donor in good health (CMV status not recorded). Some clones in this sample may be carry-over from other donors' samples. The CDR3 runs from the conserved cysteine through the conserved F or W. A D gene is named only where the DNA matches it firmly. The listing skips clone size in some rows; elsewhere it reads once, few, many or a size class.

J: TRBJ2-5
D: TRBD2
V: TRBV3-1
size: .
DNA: TGTGCCAGCAGCCTTCAAGCGGGAGAGGGAGTGACCCAGTACTTC
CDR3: CASSLQAGEGVTQYF

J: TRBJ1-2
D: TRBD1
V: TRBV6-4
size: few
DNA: TGTGCCAGCTCGAGGACAGGCTCGACCGGCTACACCTTC
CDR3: CASSRTGSTGYTF

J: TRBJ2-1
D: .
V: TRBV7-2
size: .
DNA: TGTGCCAGCAGCTTCTGGCACTACAATGAGCAGTTCTTC
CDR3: CASSFWHYNEQFF

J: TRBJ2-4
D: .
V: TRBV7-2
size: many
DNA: TGTGCCAGCAGCCAGAACAGGGTAGCCAAAAACATTCAGTACTTC
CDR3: CASSQNRVAKNIQYF

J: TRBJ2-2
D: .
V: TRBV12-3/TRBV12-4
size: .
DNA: TGTGCCAGCAGTTTTCGCGGGGCAGGGACAGCGCTACGGGGCACCGGGGAGCTGTTTTTT
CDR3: CASSFRGAGTALRGTGELFF

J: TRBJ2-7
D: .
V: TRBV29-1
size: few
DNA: TGCAGCCTCATCCAGGGTAGCGAGCAGTACTTC
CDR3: CSLIQGSEQYF

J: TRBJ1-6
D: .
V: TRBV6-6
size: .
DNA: TGTGCCAGCACCACTACAGGCTTCTATAATTCACCCCTCCACTTT
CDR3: CASTTTGFYNSPLHF

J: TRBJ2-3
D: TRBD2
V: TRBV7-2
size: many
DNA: TGTGCCAGCAGCTTAGTACCGGGAGGGCAGACAGATACGCAGTATTTT
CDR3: CASSLVPGGQTDTQYF

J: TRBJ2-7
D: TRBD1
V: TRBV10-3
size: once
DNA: TGTGCCATCACCGATCCGGGACAGGGGGCTTACGAGCAGTACTTC
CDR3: CAITDPGQGAYEQYF

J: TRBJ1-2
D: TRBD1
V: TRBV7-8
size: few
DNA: TGTGCCAGCAGCTTACAGGGGGATAAAGGCTACACCTTC
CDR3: CASSLQGDKGYTF

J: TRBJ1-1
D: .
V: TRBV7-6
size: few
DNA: TGTGCCAGCAGCTCGGGCGCTGGGGGCGCTGAAGCTTTCTTT
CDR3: CASSSGAGGAEAFF

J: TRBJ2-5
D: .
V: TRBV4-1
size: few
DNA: TGCGCCAGCAGCCAAGCGGACAGCCCCAGGGAGACCCAGTACTTC
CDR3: CASSQADSPRETQYF

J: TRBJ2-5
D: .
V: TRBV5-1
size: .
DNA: TGCGCCAGCAGCCCCCTTAGACAAGAGACCCAGTACTTC
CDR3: CASSPLRQETQYF

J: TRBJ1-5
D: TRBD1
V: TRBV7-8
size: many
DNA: TGTGCCAGCGGCACAGTCCCTTCGACAGGGGGCCGGAGCAATCAGCCCCAGCATTTT
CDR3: CASGTVPSTGGRSNQPQHF

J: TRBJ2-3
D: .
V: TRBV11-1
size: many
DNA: TGTGCCAGCAGCCTGATTAGCACAGATACGCAGTATTTT
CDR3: CASSLISTDTQYF

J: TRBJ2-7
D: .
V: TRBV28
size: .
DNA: TGTGCCAGCAAAAGAGGCGGGGCTCAGGCCGAGCAGTACTTC
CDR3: CASKRGGAQAEQYF

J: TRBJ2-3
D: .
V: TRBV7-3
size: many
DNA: TGTGCCAGCAGCTTAAGTGGCGGCTCAGATACGCAGTATTTT
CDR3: CASSLSGGSDTQYF

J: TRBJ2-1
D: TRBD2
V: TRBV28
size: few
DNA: TGTGCCAGCAGTTCCCCGACTAGCGGGAGGGTATTGTACAATGAGCAGTTCTTC
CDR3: CASSSPTSGRVLYNEQFF

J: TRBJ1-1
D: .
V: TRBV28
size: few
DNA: TGTGCCAGCAGTTTATCAGGCAGATACACTGAAGCTTTCTTT
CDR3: CASSLSGRYTEAFF

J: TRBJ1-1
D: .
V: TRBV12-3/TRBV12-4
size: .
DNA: TGTGCCAGCAGTTACCGGGGGGGAGCCACTGAAGCTTTCTTT
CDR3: CASSYRGGATEAFF

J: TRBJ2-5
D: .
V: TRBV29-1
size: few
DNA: TGCAGCGGAGGACAGTTTCAAGAGACCCAGTACTTC
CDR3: CSGGQFQETQYF

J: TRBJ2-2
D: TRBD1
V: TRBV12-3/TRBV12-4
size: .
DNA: TGTGCCAGCAGTTCGGGACAGGGGATCACCGGGGAGCTGTTTTTT
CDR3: CASSSGQGITGELFF

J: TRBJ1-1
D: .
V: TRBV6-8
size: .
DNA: TGTGCCAGCAGCCTAACAGGGCGGAGGTGGAACACTGAAGCTTTCTTT
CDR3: CASSLTGRRWNTEAFF

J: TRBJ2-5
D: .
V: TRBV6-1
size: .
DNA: TGTGCCACCCTAAGACAGGCTCAAGAGACCCAGTACTTC
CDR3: CATLRQAQETQYF

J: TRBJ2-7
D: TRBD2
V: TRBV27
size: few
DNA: TGTGCCAGCAGTTCTGGGCGACTAGCGGGAGGCGAGCAGTACTTC
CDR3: CASSSGRLAGGEQYF

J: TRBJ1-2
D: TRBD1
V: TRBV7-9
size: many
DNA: TGTGCCAGCAGCTTGGGCCGGGACAGAGGAACCTATGGCTACACCTTC
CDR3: CASSLGRDRGTYGYTF

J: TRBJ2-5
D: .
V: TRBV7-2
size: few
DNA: TGTGCCAGCAGCTTAGTAGGAGGGGGGCCGGGCGGGAGCAGAGAGACCCAGTACTTC
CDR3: CASSLVGGGPGGSRETQYF

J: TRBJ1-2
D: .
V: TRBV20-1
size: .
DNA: TGCAGTGCTTACAAGGGAGGAGACTATGGCTACACCTTC
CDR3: CSAYKGGDYGYTF

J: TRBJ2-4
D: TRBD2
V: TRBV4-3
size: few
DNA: TGCGCCAGCAGCCAATCGTACCGATTAGCGGGAGGGCCGGGAAACATTCAGTACTTC
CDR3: CASSQSYRLAGGPGNIQYF

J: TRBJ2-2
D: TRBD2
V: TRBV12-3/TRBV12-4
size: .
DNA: TGTGCCAGTCCTAGCGGGGTTGACACCGGGGAGCTGTTTTTT
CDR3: CASPSGVDTGELFF

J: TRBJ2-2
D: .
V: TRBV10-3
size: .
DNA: TGTGCCACCGGAGACCCCGACACCGGGGAGCTGTTTTTT
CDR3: CATGDPDTGELFF

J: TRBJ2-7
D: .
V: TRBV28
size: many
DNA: TGTGCCAGCACCCCGGCAGGGAGAGTCGCCGAGCAGTACTTC
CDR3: CASTPAGRVAEQYF

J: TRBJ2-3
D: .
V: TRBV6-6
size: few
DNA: TGTGCCAGCAGATCGAGTATGGATACGCAGTATTTT
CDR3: CASRSSMDTQYF

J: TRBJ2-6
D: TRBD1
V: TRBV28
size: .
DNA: TGTGCCAGCAGTCGTTACAGGGGGCGAAGCGCCTCTGGGGCCAACGTCCTGACTTTC
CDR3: CASSRYRGRSASGANVLTF

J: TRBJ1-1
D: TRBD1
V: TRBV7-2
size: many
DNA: TGTGCCAGCAGCTTCAGGACAGGGATCGGCACTGAAGCTTTCTTT
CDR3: CASSFRTGIGTEAFF

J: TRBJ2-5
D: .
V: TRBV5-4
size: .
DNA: TGTGCCAGCAGCTTGGCGGTAGGGGAAGAGACCCAGTACTTC
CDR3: CASSLAVGEETQYF

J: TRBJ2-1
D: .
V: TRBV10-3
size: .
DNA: TGTGCCATCAGCTCTCCGGGGCCCAATGAGCAGTTCTTC
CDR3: CAISSPGPNEQFF

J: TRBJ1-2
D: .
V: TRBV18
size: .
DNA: TGTGCCAGCTCACCACCGGGCGGACAGAGTCAAAACTATGGCTACACCTTC
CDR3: CASSPPGGQSQNYGYTF

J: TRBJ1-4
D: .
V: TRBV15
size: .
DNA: TGTGCCACCAGCAAAATTCCAACCGAAGAAAAACTGTTTTTT
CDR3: CATSKIPTEEKLFF

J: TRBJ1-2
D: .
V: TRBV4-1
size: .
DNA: TGCGCCAGCAGCCTTTCCCTAGATCAGGCCCTTAACTATGGCTACACCTTC
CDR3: CASSLSLDQALNYGYTF

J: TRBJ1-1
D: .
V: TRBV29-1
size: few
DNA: TGCAGCGTTGAAAAAGGGGCGGCCACTGAAGCTTTCTTT
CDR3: CSVEKGAATEAFF